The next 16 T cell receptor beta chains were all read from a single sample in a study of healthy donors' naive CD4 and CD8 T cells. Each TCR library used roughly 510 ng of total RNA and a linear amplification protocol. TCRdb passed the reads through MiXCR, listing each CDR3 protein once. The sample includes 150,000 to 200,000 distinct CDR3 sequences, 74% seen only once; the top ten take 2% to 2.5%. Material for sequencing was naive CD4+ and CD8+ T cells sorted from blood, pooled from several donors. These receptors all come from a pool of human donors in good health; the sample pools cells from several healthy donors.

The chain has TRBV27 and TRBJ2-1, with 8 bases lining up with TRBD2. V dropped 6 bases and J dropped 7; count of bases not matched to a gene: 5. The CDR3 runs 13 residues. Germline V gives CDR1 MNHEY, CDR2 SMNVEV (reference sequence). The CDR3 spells CASRLAGNNEQFF. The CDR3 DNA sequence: TGTGCCAGCAGATTAGCGGGAAATAATGAGCAGTTCTTC.

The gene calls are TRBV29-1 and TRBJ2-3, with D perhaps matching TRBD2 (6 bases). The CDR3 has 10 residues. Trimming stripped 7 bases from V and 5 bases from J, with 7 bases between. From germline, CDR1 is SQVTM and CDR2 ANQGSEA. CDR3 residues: CSGEVDTQYF. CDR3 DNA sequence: TGCAGCGGGGAGGTAGATACGCAGTATTTT.

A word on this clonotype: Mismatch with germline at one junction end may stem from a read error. The DNA of the CDR3 is TGTGCCAGCAGCGCGGACTCAGCGGGACACACAGATACGCAGTATTTT. This sequence encodes CASSADSAGHTDTQYF. The chain uses TRBV5-1 and TRBJ2-3, with a tentative D call TRBD2 (7 bases). Germline assignment: CDR1 SGHRS and CDR2 YFSETQ. CDR3 length: 16 amino acids.

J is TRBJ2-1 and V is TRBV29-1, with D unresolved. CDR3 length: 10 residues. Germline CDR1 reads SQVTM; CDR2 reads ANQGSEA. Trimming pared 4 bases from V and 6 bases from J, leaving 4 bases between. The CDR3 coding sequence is TGCAGCGTTGGTAGCAATGAGCAGTTCTTC. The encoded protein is CSVGSNEQFF.

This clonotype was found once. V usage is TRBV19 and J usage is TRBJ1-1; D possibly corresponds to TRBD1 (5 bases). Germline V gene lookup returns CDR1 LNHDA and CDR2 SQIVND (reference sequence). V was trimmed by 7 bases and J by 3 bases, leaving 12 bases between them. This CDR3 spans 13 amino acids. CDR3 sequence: CASTSGPHTEAFF. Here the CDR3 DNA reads TGTGCCAGTACCTCGGGACCCCACACTGAAGCTTTCTTT.

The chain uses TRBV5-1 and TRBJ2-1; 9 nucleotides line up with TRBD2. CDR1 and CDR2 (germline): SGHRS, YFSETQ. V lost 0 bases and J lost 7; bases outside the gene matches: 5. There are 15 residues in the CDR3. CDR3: CASSLARTSGNEQFF. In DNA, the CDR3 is TGCGCCAGCAGCTTGGCGCGTACTAGCGGGAATGAGCAGTTCTTC.

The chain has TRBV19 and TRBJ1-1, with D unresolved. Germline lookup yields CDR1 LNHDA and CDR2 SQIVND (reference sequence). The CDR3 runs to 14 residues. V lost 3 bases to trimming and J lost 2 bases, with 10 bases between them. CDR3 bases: TGTGCCAGTAGTATGATAACGGTTAACACTGAAGCTTTCTTT. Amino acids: CASSMITVNTEAFF.

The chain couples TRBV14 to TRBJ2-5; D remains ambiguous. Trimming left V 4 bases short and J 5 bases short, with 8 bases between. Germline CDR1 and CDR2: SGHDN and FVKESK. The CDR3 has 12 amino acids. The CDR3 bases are TGTGCCAGCAGCCTCGAGTTTGAGACCCAGTACTTC. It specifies CASSLEFETQYF.

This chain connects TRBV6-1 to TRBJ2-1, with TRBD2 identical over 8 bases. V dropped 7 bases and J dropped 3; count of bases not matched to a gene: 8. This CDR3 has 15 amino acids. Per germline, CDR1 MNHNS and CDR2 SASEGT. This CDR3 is CASISSGGYYNEQFF. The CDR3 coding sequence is TGTGCCAGCATTTCCAGCGGGGGCTACTACAATGAGCAGTTCTTC.

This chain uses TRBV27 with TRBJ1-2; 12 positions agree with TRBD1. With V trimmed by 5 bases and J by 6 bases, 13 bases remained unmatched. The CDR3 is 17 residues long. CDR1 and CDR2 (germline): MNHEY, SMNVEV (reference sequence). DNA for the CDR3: TGTGCCAGCAGTCTACACCGGGACAGGGGGCTCATCGATGGCTACACCTTC. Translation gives CASSLHRDRGLIDGYTF.

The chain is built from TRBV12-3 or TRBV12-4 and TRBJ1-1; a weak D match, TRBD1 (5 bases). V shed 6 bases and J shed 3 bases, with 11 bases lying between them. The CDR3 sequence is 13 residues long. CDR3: CASRAGRDTEAFF. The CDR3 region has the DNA TGTGCCAGCAGGGCGGGGCGGGACACTGAAGCTTTCTTT.

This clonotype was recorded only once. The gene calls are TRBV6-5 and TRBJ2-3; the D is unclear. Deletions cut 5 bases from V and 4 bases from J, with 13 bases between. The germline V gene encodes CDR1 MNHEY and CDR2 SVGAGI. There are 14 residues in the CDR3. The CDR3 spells CASSEVPSSDTQYF. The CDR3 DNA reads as TGTGCCAGCAGTGAAGTCCCCTCTTCAGATACGCAGTATTTT.

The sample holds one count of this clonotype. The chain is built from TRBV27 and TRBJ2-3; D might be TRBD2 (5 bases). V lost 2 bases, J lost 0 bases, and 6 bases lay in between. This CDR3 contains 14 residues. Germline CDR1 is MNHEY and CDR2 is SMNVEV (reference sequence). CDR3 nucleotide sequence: TGTGCCAGCAGTTTAGAGGGCAGCACAGATACGCAGTATTTT. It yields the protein CASSLEGSTDTQYF.

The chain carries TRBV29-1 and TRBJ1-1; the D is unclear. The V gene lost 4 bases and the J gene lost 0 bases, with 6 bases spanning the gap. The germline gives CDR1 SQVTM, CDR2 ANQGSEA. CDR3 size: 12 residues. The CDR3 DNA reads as TGCAGCGTTGCACAGCTGAACACTGAAGCTTTCTTT. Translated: CSVAQLNTEAFF.

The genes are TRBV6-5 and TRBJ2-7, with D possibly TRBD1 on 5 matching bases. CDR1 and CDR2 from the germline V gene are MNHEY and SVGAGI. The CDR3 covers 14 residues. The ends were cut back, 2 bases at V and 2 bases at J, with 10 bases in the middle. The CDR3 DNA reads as TGTGCCAGCAGTTACGGTAAAGGGGCCTACGAGCAGTACTTC. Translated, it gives CASSYGKGAYEQYF.

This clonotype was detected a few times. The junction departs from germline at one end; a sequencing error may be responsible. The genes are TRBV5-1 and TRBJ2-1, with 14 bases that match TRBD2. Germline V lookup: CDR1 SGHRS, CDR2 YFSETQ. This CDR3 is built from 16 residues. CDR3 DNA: TGTGCCAGCAGCTTGGGTGGGACTAGCGGGAGAAATGAGCAGTTCTTC. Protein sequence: CASSLGGTSGRNEQFF.